What follows are 14 T cell receptor beta chains derived from one specimen sequenced in a study of T-cell memory formation after mild COVID-19. MiXCR, run by TCRdb on the 5' RACE reads, gives a single entry per CDR3 protein. The sample holds about 560,000 distinct CDR3 sequences, around a sixth seen once. The material sequenced was PBMCs or a T cell subset sorted from them (not recorded which). The source of these receptors is an adult woman who had mild COVID-19 (a few samples of this study predate the infection). Cell type and time point are not known.

J is TRBJ2-5 and V is TRBV12-3 or TRBV12-4, with 8 bases lining up with TRBD2. This CDR3 comprises 17 residues. The junction had 10 bases not matched to a gene; V was cut back by 2 bases and J by 2 bases. In DNA, the CDR3 is TGTGCCAGCAGTTTATACGGGGGGGCCCTGGGGCAAGAGACCCAGTACTTC. It specifies CASSLYGGALGQETQYF.

The chain couples TRBV9 to TRBJ1-3; maybe TRBD1 (5 bases). V was shortened by 6 bases and J by 3 bases, with 10 bases between the two germline ends. Germline V gene sequence: CDR1 SGDLS, CDR2 YYNGEE. The CDR3 is 13 amino acids. DNA for the CDR3: TGTGCCAGCACTGGGGGAGGTGGAAACACCATATATTTT. Translated: CASTGGGGNTIYF.

The V gene is TRBV15, the J gene TRBJ2-2, with TRBD2 identical over 10 bases. The CDR3 spans 18 residues. J was trimmed by 4 bases and V by 0 bases; bases with no gene match: 8. The germline V gene has CDR1 LNHNV and CDR2 YYDKDF (reference sequence). CDR3 sequence reads: CATSRDLVAGGPTGELFF. CDR3 coding DNA: TGTGCCACCAGCAGAGATCTGGTAGCGGGAGGCCCCACCGGGGAGCTGTTTTTT.

This clonotype was picked up a small number of times. The chain couples TRBV19 to TRBJ2-1, with 7 bases lining up with TRBD1. With V trimmed by 8 bases and J by 4 bases, 8 bases remained unmatched. This CDR3 has 14 amino acids. From germline, CDR1 is LNHDA and CDR2 SQIVND (reference sequence). In DNA form, the CDR3 reads TGTGCCAGTGGCCGGACAGGAATGTACAATGAGCAGTTCTTC. This gives the protein CASGRTGMYNEQFF.

The V gene is TRBV6-5, the J gene TRBJ1-4; D remains unclear. With 4 bases removed from V and 3 bases from J, the gap between germline ends came to 6 bases. The germline CDR1 and CDR2 sequences are MNHEY and SVGAGI. The CDR3 is 13 amino acids. The CDR3 loop is CASSFQANEKLFF. The DNA of the CDR3 is TGTGCCAGCAGTTTCCAGGCTAATGAAAAACTGTTTTTT.

There are a few counts of this clonotype. The chain combines TRBV20-1 with TRBJ2-1; the match to TRBD2 covers 11 bases. Per germline, CDR1 DFQATT and CDR2 SNEGSKA (reference sequence). Trimming removed 1 base from V and 0 bases from J; junction bases left unmatched: 17. This CDR3 has 21 amino acids. The CDR3 coding sequence is TGCAGTGCTAGAGTTACGACTAGCGGGACCCGTAGCCCCACCTCCTACAATGAGCAGTTCTTC. It specifies CSARVTTSGTRSPTSYNEQFF.

The rearrangement uses TRBV12-3 or TRBV12-4 and TRBJ1-1; D is unclear. V was cut by 4 bases and J by 4 bases, with 10 bases left in between. The CDR3 is 13 amino acids. The CDR3 region is CASSSGSSTEAFF. The CDR3, as DNA: TGTGCCAGCAGTTCCGGCAGCAGCACTGAAGCTTTCTTT.

V and J are TRBV2 and TRBJ2-1, with 7 bases lining up with TRBD2. The length of the CDR3 is 15 residues. Germline CDR1 reads SNHLY; CDR2 reads FYNNEI. The J segment lost 3 bases and the V segment lost 2 bases, leaving 4 bases of the junction unmatched. The CDR3 nucleotides are TGTGCCAGCAGTGAACGCGGGAGCGGCTACAATGAGCAGTTCTTC. Its translation is CASSERGSGYNEQFF. Full variable domain (remainder filled in from reference TRBV2 and TRBJ2-1): EPEVTQTPSHQVTQMGQEVILRCVPISNHLYFYWYRQILGQKVEFLVSFYNNEISEKSEIFDDQFSVERPDGSNFTLKIRSTKLEDSAMYFCASSERGSGYNEQFFGPGTRLTVL.

This clonotype has just a few counts. The chain has TRBV27 and TRBJ2-1; 7 bases line up with TRBD2. The CDR3 runs 13 residues. V dropped 4 bases and J dropped 8; count of bases not matched to a gene: 5. Germline V gives CDR1 MNHEY, CDR2 SMNVEV (reference sequence). The CDR3 coding sequence is TGTGCCAGCAGTTCGACTAGCATCTATGAGCAGTTCTTC. Translation: CASSSTSIYEQFF.

The chain employs TRBV7-2 and TRBJ2-2; D is possibly TRBD2 (6 bases). The CDR3 loop spans 17 amino acids. The V and J ends lost 3 bases and 7 bases respectively, with 21 bases between them. Germline V gene data show CDR1 as SGHTA and CDR2 as FQGNSA. CDR3 region: CASSFLPSLAQVGELFF. In nucleotides, the CDR3 is TGTGCCAGCAGCTTTCTCCCCTCCCTAGCGCAGGTCGGGGAGCTGTTTTTT.

This clonotype was found many times. The chain is built from TRBV5-1 and TRBJ1-1; 9 bases fit TRBD1. The CDR3 totals 14 residues. From germline, CDR1 is SGHRS and CDR2 YFSETQ. The V gene end was trimmed by 5 bases and the J gene end by 3 bases; junction bases not matched to a gene: 5. CDR3 coding DNA: TGCGCCAGCAGTCAACAGGGGGCGGACACTGAAGCTTTCTTT. Translation gives CASSQQGADTEAFF.

This clonotype was counted many times. This rearrangement joins TRBV24-1 to TRBJ2-6; TRBD1 might be the D (5 bases). This CDR3 has 18 residues. Trimming shortened V by 6 bases and J by 0 bases, and 17 bases separated the two germline ends. CDR1 is KGHDR and CDR2 is SFDVKD in the germline V gene. The CDR3 DNA reads as TGTGCCACCAGTAAAACACAGGTGGACAACTCTGGGGCCAACGTCCTGACTTTC. Its translation: CATSKTQVDNSGANVLTF.

In its sample, this clonotype was seen a few times. The chain is built from TRBV29-1 and TRBJ1-1, with 8 bases matching TRBD1. This CDR3 is built from 15 residues. Trimming took 8 bases from V and 5 from J; bases not matched to a gene: 16. CDR1 SQVTM and CDR2 ANQGSEA come from the germline V gene. The CDR3 sequence is CSCRARGLGGTEAFF. The CDR3 nucleotides are TGCAGCTGCCGGGCCAGGGGGCTTGGGGGGACTGAAGCTTTCTTT.

The gene calls are TRBV12-3 or TRBV12-4 and TRBJ2-5; 10 bases match TRBD2. CDR3 size: 18 residues. V gave up 4 bases and J gave up 2 bases; unmatched junction bases: 13. The CDR3 sequence: CASSSGLARAGRQETQYF. DNA of the CDR3: TGTGCCAGCAGTTCGGGACTAGCGAGAGCAGGGAGGCAAGAGACCCAGTACTTC.